The rows below give T cell receptor beta chains drawn from one sample of a study of control samples from healthy donors and cancer patients. Assay: immunoSEQ multiplex PCR; the TCRdb copy retains only in-frame clones and omits some. The table shows 400,000 to 450,000 clones, with roughly 90% occurring only once. The sample taken for sequencing was PBMCs. The receptors derive from a man aged 40-50 years with head and neck cancer. CDR3s leave out the opening cysteine and the closing phenylalanine or tryptophan.

>TRBV28
ASSLTGTGGETQY
>TRBV15
ATSGSSGTYEQY
>TRBV7-3
ASSPSGGRDTEAF
>TRBV6-5
ASRPTPISNQPQH
>TRBV7-2
ASSLAGQGGNQPQH
>TRBV27
ASSPRAGRGRETQY
>TRBV30
AWSVRDRNSPLH
>TRBV6-6
ASSYSIGKNTEAF
>TRBV9
ASSSVRGGEQY
>TRBV29-1
SASTGEFNQPQH
>TRBV6-6
ASSSGTIGGEQY
>TRBV19
ATTGGESYEQY
>TRBV11-2
ASSLAGRAPSGYT
>TRBV5-6
ASSIVSGGDADTQY
>TRBV7-9
ASSLALAGGVSQETQY
>TRBV10-1
ASSELPRTYEQY
>TRBV9
ASSETSRNTEAF
>TRBV7-2
ASSWGMGDLETQY
>TRBV15
ATSTGLAGASTDTQY
>TRBV5-1
ASSSVGGNQPQH
>TRBV10-1
ASSRSGTTYDTQY
>TRBV5-1
ASSSYPGQGIEAF
>TRBV19
ASSERAYNEQF
>TRBV6-5
ASLDRAPNYGYT
>TRBV4-1
ASSQKVTSGGADRRETQY
>TRBV19
ASSMGPDNEQF
>TRBV5-1
ASSLGAGGSNNQPQH
>TRBV28
ASSLPGRGGKLF
>TRBV25-1
ASRTSGRDEQY
>TRBV9
ASSVAGQGFGNTIY
>TRBV7-8
ASSFSPGGGRGEKLF
>TRBV9
ASSAWDEQF
>TRBV5-5
ASSLFGQQVYEQY
>TRBV21-1
ASSKAGEAWNIQY
>TRBV11-2
ASSYGLAGAAWGNEQF